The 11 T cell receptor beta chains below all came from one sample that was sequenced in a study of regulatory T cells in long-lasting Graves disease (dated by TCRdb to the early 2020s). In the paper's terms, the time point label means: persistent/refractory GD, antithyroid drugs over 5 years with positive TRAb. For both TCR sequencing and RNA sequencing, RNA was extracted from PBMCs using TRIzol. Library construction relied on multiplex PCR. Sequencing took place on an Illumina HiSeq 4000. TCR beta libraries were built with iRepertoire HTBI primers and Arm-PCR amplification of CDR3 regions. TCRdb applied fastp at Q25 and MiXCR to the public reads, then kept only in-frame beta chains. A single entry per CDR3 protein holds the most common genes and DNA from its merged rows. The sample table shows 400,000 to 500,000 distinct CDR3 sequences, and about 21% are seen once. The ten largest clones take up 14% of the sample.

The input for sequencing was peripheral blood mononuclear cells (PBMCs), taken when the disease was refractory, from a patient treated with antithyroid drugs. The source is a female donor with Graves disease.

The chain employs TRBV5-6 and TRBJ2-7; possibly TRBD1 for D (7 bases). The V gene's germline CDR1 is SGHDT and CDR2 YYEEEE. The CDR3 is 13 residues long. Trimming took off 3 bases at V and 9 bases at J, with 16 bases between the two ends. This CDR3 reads CASSWQGGPGQYF. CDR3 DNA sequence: TGTGCCAGCAGCTGGCAGGGGGGCCCGGGGCAGTACTTC.

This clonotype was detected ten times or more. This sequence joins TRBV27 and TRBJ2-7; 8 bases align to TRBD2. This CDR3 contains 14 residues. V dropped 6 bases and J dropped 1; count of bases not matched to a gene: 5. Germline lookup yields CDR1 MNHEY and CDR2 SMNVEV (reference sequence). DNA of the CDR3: TGTGCCAGCAGCTGGAGCGGGAGTTCCTACGAGCAGTACTTC. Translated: CASSWSGSSYEQYF.

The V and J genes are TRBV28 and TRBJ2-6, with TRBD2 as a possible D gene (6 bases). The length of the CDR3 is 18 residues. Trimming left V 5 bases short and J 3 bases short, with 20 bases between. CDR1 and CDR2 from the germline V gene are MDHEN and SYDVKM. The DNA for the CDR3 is TGTGCCAGCAGTCCCTTGAGGAGGGGCGCGGGTGGGGCCAACGTCCTGACTTTC. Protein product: CASSPLRRGAGGANVLTF.

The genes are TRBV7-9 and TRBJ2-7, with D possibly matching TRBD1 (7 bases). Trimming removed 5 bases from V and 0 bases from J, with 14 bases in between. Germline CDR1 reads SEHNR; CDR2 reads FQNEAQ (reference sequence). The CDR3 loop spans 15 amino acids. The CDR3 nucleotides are TGTGCCAGCAGCCCCAGGGGGGTCAGCTCCTACGAGCAGTACTTC. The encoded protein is CASSPRGVSSYEQYF.

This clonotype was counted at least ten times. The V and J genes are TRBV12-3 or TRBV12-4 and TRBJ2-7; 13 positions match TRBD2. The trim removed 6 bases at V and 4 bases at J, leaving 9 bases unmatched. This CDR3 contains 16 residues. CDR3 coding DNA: TGTGCCAGCAGCCTCGGACTAGCGGGAGTCGGTTACGAGCAGTACTTC. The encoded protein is CASSLGLAGVGYEQYF.

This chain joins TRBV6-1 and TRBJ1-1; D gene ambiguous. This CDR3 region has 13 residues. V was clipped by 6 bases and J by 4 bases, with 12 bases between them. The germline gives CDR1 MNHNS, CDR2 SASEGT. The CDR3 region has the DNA TGTGCCAGCAGCCTACACGGCGGCACTGAAGCTTTCTTT. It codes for CASSLHGGTEAFF.

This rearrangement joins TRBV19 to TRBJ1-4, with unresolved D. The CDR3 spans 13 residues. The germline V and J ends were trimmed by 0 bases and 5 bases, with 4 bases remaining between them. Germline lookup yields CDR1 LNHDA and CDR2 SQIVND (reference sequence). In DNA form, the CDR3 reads TGTGCCAGTAGTATAGACTGGAATGAAAAACTGTTTTTT. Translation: CASSIDWNEKLFF.

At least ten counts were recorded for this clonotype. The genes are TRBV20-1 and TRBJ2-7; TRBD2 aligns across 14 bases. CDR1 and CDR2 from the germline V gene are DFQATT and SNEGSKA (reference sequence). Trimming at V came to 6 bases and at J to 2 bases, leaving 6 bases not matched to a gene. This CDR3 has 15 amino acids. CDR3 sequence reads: CSALTSGRATYEQYF. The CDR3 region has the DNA TGCAGTGCCTTGACTAGCGGGAGGGCGACCTACGAGCAGTACTTC.

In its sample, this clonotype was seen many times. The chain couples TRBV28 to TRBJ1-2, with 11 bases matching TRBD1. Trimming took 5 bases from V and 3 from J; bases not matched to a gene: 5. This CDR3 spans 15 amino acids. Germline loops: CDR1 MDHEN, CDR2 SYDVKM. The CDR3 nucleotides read TGTGCCAGCAGTGATCCGGGACAGGGGGACTATGGCTACACCTTC. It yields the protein CASSDPGQGDYGYTF.

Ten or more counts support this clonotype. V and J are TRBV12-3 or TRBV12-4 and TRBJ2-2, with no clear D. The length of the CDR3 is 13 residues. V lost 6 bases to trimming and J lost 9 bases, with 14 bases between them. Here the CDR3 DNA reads TGTGCCAGCAGCCCCCCTGTTGTTTGGGAGCTGTTTTTT. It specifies CASSPPVVWELFF.

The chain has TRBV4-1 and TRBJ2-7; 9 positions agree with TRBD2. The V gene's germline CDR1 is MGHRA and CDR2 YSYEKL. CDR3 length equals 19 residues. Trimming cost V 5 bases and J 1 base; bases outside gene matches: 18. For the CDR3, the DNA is TGCGCCAGCAGCAATCAACCGGGACTAGCAGGGGGAACGTCCTACGAGCAGTACTTC. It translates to CASSNQPGLAGGTSYEQYF.